This is a list of T cell receptor beta chains from one sample in a study of blood T cell repertoires in COVID-19. The data were produced by immunoSEQ multiplex PCR, yet TCRdb's version contains in-frame clones alone and is incomplete. The sample contains roughly 100,000 clones, 75% to 95% of which appear only once. The sequenced sample consisted of peripheral blood. These receptors all stem from a man aged 45-65 years with acute or convalescent COVID-19. CDR3s include the opening cysteine and the closing phenylalanine or tryptophan.

>TRBJ1-2|14|TRBV6-5
CASSYSSGGYGYTF
>TRBJ2-2|17|TRBV19
CASIVRGPLSNTGELFF
>TRBJ2-7|14|TRBV5-1
CASSLGLAGAAQYF
>TRBJ1-2|13|TRBV24-1
CATSAREAYGYTF
>TRBJ1-2|13|TRBV4-1
CASSQDRDYGYTF
>TRBJ2-5|18|TRBV5-1
CASSLGWVAVTSGETQYF
>TRBJ2-7|13|TRBV5-4
CASSLATGYEQYF
>TRBJ2-1|14|TRBV24-1
CATSDPGNYNEQFF
>TRBJ1-1|14|TRBV3-1/TRBV3-2
CASSQDGVNTEAFF
>TRBJ2-4|18|TRBV7-6
CASSLGGLAGVTKNIQYF
>TRBJ1-2|13|TRBV12-3/TRBV12-4
CASSYRANYGYTF
>TRBJ2-4|10|TRBV29-1
CSAGENIQYF
>TRBJ1-1|16|TRBV11-2
CASSLEAGFLWGEAFF
>TRBJ2-5|12|TRBV7-6
CASSSPQETQYF
>TRBJ1-1|14|TRBV6-5
CASRLGQGATEAFF
>TRBJ2-5|15|TRBV2
CASSSGTVPQETQYF
>TRBJ2-7|15|TRBV6-5
CASSYSTEPHYEQYF
>TRBJ2-7|15|TRBV6-5
CASSYDLAGYYEQYF
>TRBJ2-7|14|TRBV7-8
CASSLAQHPYEQYF
>TRBJ1-5|16|TRBV19
CASSIGTGGGNQPQHF
>TRBJ1-2|13|TRBV5-4
CASSRQGYYGYTF
>TRBJ1-2|15|TRBV7-9
CASSLGQGARRGYTF
>TRBJ2-3|18|TRBV19
CASLDRNGVAPGTDTQYF
>TRBJ2-1|14|TRBV9
CASSPSDRANEQFF
>TRBJ2-3|17|TRBV19
CASSMRSLAGGGDTQYF
>TRBJ1-2|11|TRBV6-1
CASSDRVGYTF
>TRBJ2-3|13|TRBV6-6
CASKQPSTDTQYF
>TRBJ2-1|16|TRBV6-1
CASSEEELPPYNEQFF
>TRBJ2-4|15|TRBV7-2
CASSPTTAGQNIQYF
>TRBJ1-4|12|TRBV10-3
CASRGGTGKLFF
>TRBJ1-2|14|TRBV2
CASSEGDRRGGYTF
>TRBJ1-1|14|TRBV10-3
CAISGQGRSTEAFF
>TRBJ1-2|14|TRBV11-2
CASSSNGPNYGYTF
>TRBJ1-3|16|TRBV27
CASSLGGARSGNTIYF